This TCR beta chain was recovered during a study of radiation and T cells in renal cell carcinoma. Whole-study results and caveats: From baseline, blood top tumor clonotypes peaked at 2 weeks post-radiation.

As for time point: baseline pretreatment blood. Treatment indicated: 15 Gy SBRT to primary tumor, nephrectomy 4 weeks later. The repertoire was sequenced with immunoSEQ multiplex PCR; TCRdb's copy has only in-frame clones and lacks some. The sample lists 130,000 to 150,000 clones, about 87% occurring once. This CDR3 has 10 residues. Looked up from germline, CDR1 is DFQATT and CDR2 is SNEGSKA (reference sequence). Concerning this clone itself: What it binds is unknown.

This chain uses TRBV20-1 with TRBJ2-1; 9 bases map to TRBD2. The sequencing here drew on blood, taken from a patient whose treatment included radiotherapy and nephrectomy. The TCR originated in a woman aged 70-85 years with renal cell carcinoma. In DNA, the CDR3 is TGCAGCAGCGGGGGGATTGAGCAGTTCTTC. Translation: CSSGGIEQFF.